The following is a TCR beta chain sequence with its context. Between the trimmed V and J ends, which lost 3 bases and 3 bases, there was a span of 11 bases. This CDR3 has 14 residues. The germline CDR1 and CDR2 sequences are SNHLY and FYNNEI. The data derive from a study of T cell changes during pregnancy in multiple sclerosis. Data came from immunoSEQ multiplex PCR; TCRdb stores just in-frame clones and leaves some out. This sample has approximately 100,000 clones; 91% occur once, and the top ten carry 2.5% to 3.5%. The input for sequencing was peripheral blood, taken in the second trimester of pregnancy. V and J are TRBV2 and TRBJ2-5, with D possibly TRBD2 on 7 matching bases. The TCR originated in a female donor with multiple sclerosis, enrolled in a pregnancy study. The CDR3 bases are TGTGCCAGCAGTGAGGCGGGGGCGAAAGAGACCCAGTACTTC. This translates into CASSEAGAKETQYF.